This TCR beta chain was retrieved from a study of regulatory T cells in long-lasting Graves disease. Arm-PCR of CDR3 regions and iRepertoire HTBI primers were the basis on which TCR beta libraries were built. A single record per CDR3 protein comes from TCRdb applying MiXCR to the multiplex PCR reads. The table records 360,000 or so distinct CDR3 sequences, around 15% of them present only once. Time point indicated: newly diagnosed GD, antithyroid drugs for less than 3 months. Extracted PBMC RNA gave rise to the TCR library. This clonotype was picked up a small number of times. The CDR3 runs 16 residues. V was trimmed by 2 bases and J by 2 bases, leaving 17 bases between them. Germline values: CDR1 SGDLS, CDR2 YYNGEE. This sample was also put to use in a study of T cells in Graves' hyperthyroidism and ophthalmopathy.

The starting material was peripheral blood mononuclear cells (PBMCs), obtained at new diagnosis, from a patient treated with antithyroid drugs. The clonotype was recovered from a woman aged 18 to 35 with Graves disease. The genes are TRBV9 and TRBJ2-7; possibly TRBD1 or TRBD2 for D (5 bases each). CDR3 DNA sequence: TGTGCCAGCAGCGTTTCCCCCGGGACCGCAACCTACGAGCAGTACTTC. Translating it yields CASSVSPGTATYEQYF.